This T cell receptor beta chain was documented in a study of cytomegalovirus exposure and HLA in healthy donors. The PCR made use of 60 Vbeta and 13 Jbeta primers. Data came from immunoSEQ multiplex PCR; TCRdb stores just in-frame clones and leaves some out. Among 85,000 to 100,000 clones listed, around nine tenths were seen once. The CDR3 runs 12 residues. Germline assignment: CDR1 MNHNY and CDR2 SVGAGI (reference sequence). With 3 bases removed from V and 6 bases from J, the gap between germline ends came to 7 bases. The chain carries TRBV6-6 and TRBJ2-3, with D unresolved. The sequenced material came from PBMCs. This TCR came from a man aged 30 to 39 in good health and CMV-seropositive. The CDR3 bases are TGTGCCAGCAGTTATAGGCGGGATACGCAGTATTTT. It specifies CASSYRRDTQYF.